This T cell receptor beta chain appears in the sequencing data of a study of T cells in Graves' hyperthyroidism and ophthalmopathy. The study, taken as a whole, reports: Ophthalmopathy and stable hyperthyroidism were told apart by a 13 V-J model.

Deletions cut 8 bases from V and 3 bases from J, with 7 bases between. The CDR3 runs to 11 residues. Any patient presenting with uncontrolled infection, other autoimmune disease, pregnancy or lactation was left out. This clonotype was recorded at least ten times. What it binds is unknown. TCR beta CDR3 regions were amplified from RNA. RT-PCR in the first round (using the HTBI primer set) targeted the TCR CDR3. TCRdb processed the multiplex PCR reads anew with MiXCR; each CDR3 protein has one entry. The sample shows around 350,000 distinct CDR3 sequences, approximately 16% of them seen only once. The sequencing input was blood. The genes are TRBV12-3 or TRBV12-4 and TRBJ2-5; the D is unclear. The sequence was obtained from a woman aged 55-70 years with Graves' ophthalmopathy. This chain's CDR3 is CASVREETQYF. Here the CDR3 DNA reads TGTGCCAGCGTACGGGAAGAGACCCAGTACTTC.